This T cell receptor beta chain appears in the sequencing data of a study of blood T cell repertoires in COVID-19 (dated by TCRdb to about 2020). Regarding the study in general: Samples covering the acute and convalescent phases of COVID-19 were provided by collaborators in the United States, Italy and Spain. The prospective study material was composed of cDNA or gDNA derived from T cells, B-cell-depleted T cells, or PBMCs. Subjects who had been exposed to COVID-19, were actively infected with it, or had recovered from it provided the deeply sampled blood TCRbeta repertoires that made up the dataset. The repertoires were made available in a free public database intended to serve as a resource for research on the immune response to SARS-CoV-2. The samples were drawn from two sources: the first 160 participants of the ongoing ImmuneRACE study, and 1,000 to 1,500 subjects contributed by 6 global collaborators. Nearly every sample came with metadata listing a de-identified subject ID, COVID-19 status, age in years and sex. Where available, HLA class I and class II types were obtained from metadata supplied by the sample provider rather than from assay-based typing. Results and caveats for the whole study, not just this receptor: Clinical and demographic metadata were provided uncurated, with the amount varying by source and participant.

Each collaborating institution followed its own protocols to collect whole blood in K2EDTA tubes. For TCRbeta analysis, collaborators shipped samples in one of three forms: frozen whole blood, isolated PBMCs, or DNA extracted from either of those sample types. The immunoSEQ Assay, a bias-controlled multiplex PCR, was used to amplify TCRbeta CDR3 regions from genomic DNA. On the study's bioinformatics: Nucleated cell counts per sample were estimated from amplification of reference gene primers within the assay. To quantify the absolute abundance of each unique TCRbeta CDR3 rearrangement, sequence reads were collapsed and filtered. For each sample, productive Simpson clonality was calculated by taking the square root of Simpson's diversity index across productive rearrangements. The clones in this table, taken by TCRdb from immuneACCESS, are in-frame only. Not every clone is retained; where verified, under half of the shortfall comes from an unresolved V gene, and the cause of the rest is unknown. V and J calls and clone size are copied from that table; D and trimming were computed from the DNA. The sample includes some 35,000 clones, with about four fifths observed a single time. Around 41% of the sample is in the top ten clones.

The junction carries 15 bases between V and J, which are trimmed by 6 bases and 4 bases respectively. There are 14 amino acids in the CDR3, from cysteine to phenylalanine inclusive. Just the 42-base CDR3 DNA is kept, in frame starting at base 1. The germline V gene supplies CDR1 SNHLY and CDR2 FYNNEI. On this clone itself: Its binding antigen is unknown. There are no base qualities to consult, and no much larger clone falls within one base.

In this chain, TRBV2 is recombined with TRBJ2-5; matching of 6 bases hints at TRBD1 as the D gene. The sequence came from a man older than 75 with active or convalescent COVID-19. Sequencing input: peripheral blood. The base sequence is TGTGCCAGCAGCAGAAAAGGGGGTCGAGAGACCCAGTACTTC. The translation is CASSRKGGRETQYF.